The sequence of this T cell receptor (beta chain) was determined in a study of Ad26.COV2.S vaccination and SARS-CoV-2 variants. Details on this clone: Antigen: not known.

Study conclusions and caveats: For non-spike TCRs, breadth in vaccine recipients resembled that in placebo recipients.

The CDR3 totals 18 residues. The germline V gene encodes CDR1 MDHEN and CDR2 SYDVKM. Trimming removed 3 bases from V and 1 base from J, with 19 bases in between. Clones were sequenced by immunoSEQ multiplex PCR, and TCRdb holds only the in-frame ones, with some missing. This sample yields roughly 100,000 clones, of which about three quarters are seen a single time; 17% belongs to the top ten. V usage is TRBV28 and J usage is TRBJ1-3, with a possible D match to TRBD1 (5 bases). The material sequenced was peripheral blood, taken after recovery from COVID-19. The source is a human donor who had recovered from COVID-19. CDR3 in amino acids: CASSFGSRGPESGNTIYF. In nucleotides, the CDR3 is TGTGCCAGCAGTTTTGGCAGTAGGGGCCCTGAATCTGGAAACACCATATATTTT.